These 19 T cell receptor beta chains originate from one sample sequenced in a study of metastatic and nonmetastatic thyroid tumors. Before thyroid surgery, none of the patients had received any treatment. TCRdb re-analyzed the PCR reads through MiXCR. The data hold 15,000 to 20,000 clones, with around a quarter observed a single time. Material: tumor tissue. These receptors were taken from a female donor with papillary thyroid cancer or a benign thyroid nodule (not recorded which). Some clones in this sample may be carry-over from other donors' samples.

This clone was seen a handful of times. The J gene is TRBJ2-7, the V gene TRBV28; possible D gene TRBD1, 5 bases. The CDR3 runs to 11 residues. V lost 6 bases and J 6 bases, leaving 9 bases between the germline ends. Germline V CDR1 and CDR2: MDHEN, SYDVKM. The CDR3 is CASRGLSEQYF. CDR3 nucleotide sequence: TGTGCCAGCAGGGGGCTCAGCGAGCAGTACTTC. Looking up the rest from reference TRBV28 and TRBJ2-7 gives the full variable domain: DVKVTQSSRYLVKRTGEKVFLECVQDMDHENMFWYRQDPGLGLRLIYFSYDVKMKEKGDIPEGYSVSREKKERFSLILESASTNQTSMYLCASRGLSEQYFGPGTRLTVT.

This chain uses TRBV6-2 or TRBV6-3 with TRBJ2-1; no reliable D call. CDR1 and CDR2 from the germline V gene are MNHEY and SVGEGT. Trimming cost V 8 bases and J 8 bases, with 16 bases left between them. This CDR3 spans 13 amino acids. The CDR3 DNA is TGTGCCAGCCGCTTGGGATATTCCGATGAGCAGTTCTTC. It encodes CASRLGYSDEQFF.

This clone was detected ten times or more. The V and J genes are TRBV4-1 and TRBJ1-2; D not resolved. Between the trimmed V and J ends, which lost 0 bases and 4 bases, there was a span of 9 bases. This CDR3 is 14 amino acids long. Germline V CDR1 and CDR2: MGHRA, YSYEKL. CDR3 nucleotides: TGCGCCAGCAGCCAAGAAAAGAGACTCTATGGCTACACCTTC. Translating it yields CASSQEKRLYGYTF.

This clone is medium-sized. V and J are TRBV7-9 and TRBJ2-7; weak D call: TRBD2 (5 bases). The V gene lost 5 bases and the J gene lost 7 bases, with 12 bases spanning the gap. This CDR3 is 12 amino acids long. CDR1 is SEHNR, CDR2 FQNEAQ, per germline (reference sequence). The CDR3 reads CASSRGLREQYF. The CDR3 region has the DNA TGTGCCAGCAGCCGTGGACTGAGGGAGCAGTACTTC.

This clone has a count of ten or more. The CDR3 loop reads CASSSSGRAYNEQFF. DNA for the CDR3: TGTGCCAGTAGTTCTAGCGGGAGGGCCTACAATGAGCAGTTCTTC. The rearrangement links TRBV19 to TRBJ2-1; 12 bases align to TRBD2. This CDR3 spans 15 amino acids. J was trimmed by 2 bases and V by 5 bases; bases with no gene match: 1. CDR1 and CDR2 from the germline V gene are LNHDA and SQIVND (reference sequence). Using reference TRBV19 and TRBJ2-1 for the parts outside the CDR3, the full variable domain is DGGITQSPKYLFRKEGQNVTLSCEQNLNHDAMYWYRQDPGQGLRLIYYSQIVNDFQKGDIAEGYSVSREKKESFPLTVTSAQKNPTAFYLCASSSSGRAYNEQFFGPGTRLTVL.

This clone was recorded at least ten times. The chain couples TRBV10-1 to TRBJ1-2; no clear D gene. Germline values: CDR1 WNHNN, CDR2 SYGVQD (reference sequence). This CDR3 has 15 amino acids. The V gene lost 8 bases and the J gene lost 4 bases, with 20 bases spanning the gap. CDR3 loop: CASHLPTGRSYGYTF. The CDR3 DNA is TGCGCCAGCCACCTTCCAACCGGAAGGTCCTATGGCTACACCTTC.

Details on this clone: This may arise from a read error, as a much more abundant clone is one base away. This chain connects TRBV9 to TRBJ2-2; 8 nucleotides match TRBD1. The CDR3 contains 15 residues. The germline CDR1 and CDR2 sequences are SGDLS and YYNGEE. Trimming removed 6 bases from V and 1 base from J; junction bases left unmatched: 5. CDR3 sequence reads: CASIPGTGNTGELFF. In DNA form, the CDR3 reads TGTGCCAGCATCCCCGGGACAGGGAACACCGGGGAGCTGTTTTTT.

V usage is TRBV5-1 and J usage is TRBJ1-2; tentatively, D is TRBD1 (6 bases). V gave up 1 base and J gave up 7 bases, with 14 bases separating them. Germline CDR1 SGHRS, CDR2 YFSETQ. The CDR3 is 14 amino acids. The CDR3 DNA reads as TGCGCCAGCAGCTTGCCAGGGGCGGGGAGTGGCTACACCTTC. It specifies CASSLPGAGSGYTF.

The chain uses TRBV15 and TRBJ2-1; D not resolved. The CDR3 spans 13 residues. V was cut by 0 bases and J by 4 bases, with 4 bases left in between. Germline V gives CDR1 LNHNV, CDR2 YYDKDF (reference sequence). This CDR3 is CATSRDGYNEQFF. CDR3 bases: TGTGCCACCAGCAGAGATGGGTACAATGAGCAGTTCTTC. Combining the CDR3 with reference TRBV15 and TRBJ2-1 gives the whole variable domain DAMVIQNPRYQVTQFGKPVTLSCSQTLNHNVMYWYQQKSSQAPKLLFHYYDKDFNNEADTPDNFQSRRPNTSFCFLDIRSPGLGDTAMYLCATSRDGYNEQFFGPGTRLTVL.

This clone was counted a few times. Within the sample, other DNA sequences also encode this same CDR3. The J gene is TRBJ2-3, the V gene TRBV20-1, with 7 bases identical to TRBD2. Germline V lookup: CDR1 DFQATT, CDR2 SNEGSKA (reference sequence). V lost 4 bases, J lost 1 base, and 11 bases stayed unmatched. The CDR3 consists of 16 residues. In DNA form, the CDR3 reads TGCAGTGCTATCCAGTTCACGGCGGGAGGCACAGATACGCAGTATTTT. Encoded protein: CSAIQFTAGGTDTQYF.

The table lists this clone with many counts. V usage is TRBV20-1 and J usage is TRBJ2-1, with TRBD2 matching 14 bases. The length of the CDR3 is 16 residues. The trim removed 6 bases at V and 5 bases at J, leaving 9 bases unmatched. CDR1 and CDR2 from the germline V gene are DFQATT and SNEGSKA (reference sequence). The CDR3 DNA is TGCAGTGCCACCGGGACTAGCGGGAGTTGGGACAATGAGCAGTTCTTC. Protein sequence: CSATGTSGSWDNEQFF.

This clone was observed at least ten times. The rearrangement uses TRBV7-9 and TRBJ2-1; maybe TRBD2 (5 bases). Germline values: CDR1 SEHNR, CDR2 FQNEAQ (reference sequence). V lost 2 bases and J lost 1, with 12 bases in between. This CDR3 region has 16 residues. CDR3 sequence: CASSLTTGKSYNEQFF. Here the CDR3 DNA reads TGTGCCAGCAGCTTAACTACGGGGAAGTCCTACAATGAGCAGTTCTTC. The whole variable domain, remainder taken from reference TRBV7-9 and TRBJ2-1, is DTGVSQNPRHKITKRGQNVTFRCDPISEHNRLYWYRQTLGQGPEFLTYFQNEAQLEKSRLLSDRFSAERPKGSFSTLEIQRTEQGDSAMYLCASSLTTGKSYNEQFFGPGTRLTVL.

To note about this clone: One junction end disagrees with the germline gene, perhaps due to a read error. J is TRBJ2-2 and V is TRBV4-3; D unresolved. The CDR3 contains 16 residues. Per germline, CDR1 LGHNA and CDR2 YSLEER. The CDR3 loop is CASSQFYSSNNGELFF. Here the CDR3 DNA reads TGCGCCAGCAGCCAATTCTACAGTTCGAACAACGGGGAGCTGTTTTTT.

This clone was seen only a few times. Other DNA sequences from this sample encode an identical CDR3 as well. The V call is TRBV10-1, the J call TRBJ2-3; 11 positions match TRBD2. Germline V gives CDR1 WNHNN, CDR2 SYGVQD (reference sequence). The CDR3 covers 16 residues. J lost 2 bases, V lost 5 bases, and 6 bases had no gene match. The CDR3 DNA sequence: TGCGCCAGCAGTCCTCGACTAGCGGGGAACACAGATACGCAGTATTTT. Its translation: CASSPRLAGNTDTQYF.

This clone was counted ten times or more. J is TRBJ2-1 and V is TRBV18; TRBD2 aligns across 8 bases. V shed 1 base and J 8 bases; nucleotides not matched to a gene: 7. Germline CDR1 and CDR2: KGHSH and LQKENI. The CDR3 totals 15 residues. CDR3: CASSPLIAGRYEQFF. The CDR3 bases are TGTGCCAGCTCACCACTGATAGCGGGACGGTATGAGCAGTTCTTC.

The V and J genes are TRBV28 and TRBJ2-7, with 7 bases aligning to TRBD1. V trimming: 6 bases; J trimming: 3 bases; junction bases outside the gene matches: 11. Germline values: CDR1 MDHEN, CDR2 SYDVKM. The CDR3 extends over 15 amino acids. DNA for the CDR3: TGTGCCAGCAGACCCAGGGGGACCTTGGTCTACGAGCAGTACTTC. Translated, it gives CASRPRGTLVYEQYF. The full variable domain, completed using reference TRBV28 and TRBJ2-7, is DVKVTQSSRYLVKRTGEKVFLECVQDMDHENMFWYRQDPGLGLRLIYFSYDVKMKEKGDIPEGYSVSREKKERFSLILESASTNQTSMYLCASRPRGTLVYEQYFGPGTRLTVT.

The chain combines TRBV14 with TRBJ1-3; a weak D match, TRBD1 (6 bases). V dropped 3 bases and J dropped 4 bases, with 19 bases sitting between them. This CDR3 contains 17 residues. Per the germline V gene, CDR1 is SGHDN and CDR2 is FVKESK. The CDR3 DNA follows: TGTGCCAGCAGCCAGACGATGTCCAGGGGTTTCGGAAACACCATATATTTT. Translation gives CASSQTMSRGFGNTIYF.

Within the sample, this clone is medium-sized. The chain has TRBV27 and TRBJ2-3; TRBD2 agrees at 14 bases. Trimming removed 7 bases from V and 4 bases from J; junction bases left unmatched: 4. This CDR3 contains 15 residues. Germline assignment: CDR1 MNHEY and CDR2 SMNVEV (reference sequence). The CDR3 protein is CASTRLAGGPDTQYF. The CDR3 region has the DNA TGTGCCAGCACCCGACTAGCGGGAGGGCCAGATACGCAGTATTTT.

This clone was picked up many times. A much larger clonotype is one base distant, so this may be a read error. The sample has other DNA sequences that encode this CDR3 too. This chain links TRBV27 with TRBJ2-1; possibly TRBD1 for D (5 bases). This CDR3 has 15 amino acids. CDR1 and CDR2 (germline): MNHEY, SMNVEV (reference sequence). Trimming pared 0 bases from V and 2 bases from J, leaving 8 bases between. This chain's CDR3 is CASSLSVGAYNEQFF. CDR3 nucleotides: TGTGCCAGCAGTTTATCGGTAGGGGCCTACAATGAGCAGTTCTTC.